These 7 T cell receptor beta chains were all obtained from the same sample, sequenced in a study of T cells in Graves' hyperthyroidism and ophthalmopathy. RNA transcripts served as the template for amplifying TCR beta CDR3 regions. First-round RT-PCR of the TCR CDR3 relied on the HTBI primer set. TCRdb reprocessed the multiplex PCR reads with MiXCR, giving one entry per CDR3 protein. Of about 700,000 distinct CDR3 sequences detected, roughly 45% appear once; the ten largest clones hold less than 9.5%. The sequenced sample consisted of peripheral blood or thyroid tissue (not recorded which). The receptors stem from an adult man with Graves' disease, either hyperthyroidism or ophthalmopathy (not recorded which).

This clonotype turned up a few times. The chain links TRBV12-3 or TRBV12-4 to TRBJ2-7, with D unclear. With 11 bases removed from V and 2 bases from J, the gap between germline ends came to 10 bases. This CDR3 has 11 amino acids. CDR3 bases: TGTGCCTGCTCATGGGCCTACGAGCAGTACTTC. Amino acids: CACSWAYEQYF.

The chain carries TRBV29-1 and TRBJ1-3; D call uncertain. The CDR3 runs to 13 residues. V was shortened by 5 bases and J by 4 bases, with 12 bases between the two germline ends. Germline V CDR1 and CDR2: SQVTM, ANQGSEA. The CDR3 spells CSVIGGSGNTIYF. As DNA, the CDR3 is TGCAGCGTTATAGGAGGGTCCGGAAACACCATATATTTT.

With respect to this clonotype: Just one base apart from a much larger clone, this may be a read error. The chain employs TRBV7-9 and TRBJ2-5; D is unclear. The DNA matches TRBJ2-7 better at its end, which makes the J call doubtful. CDR1 SEHNR and CDR2 FQNEAQ come from the germline V gene (reference sequence). This CDR3 is built from 13 residues. This CDR3 is CASSTKTSYEQYF. Written as DNA, the CDR3 is TGTGCCAGCAGCACAAAAACGTCCTACGAGCAGTACTTC.

Regarding this clonotype: Given a much more abundant clone one base away, this may be a read error. The chain has TRBV5-6 and TRBJ2-5; D is perhaps TRBD2 (5 bases). Looked up from germline, CDR1 is SGHDT and CDR2 is YYEEEE. This CDR3 region has 13 residues. The CDR3 DNA is TGTGCCAGCAGCTTGGAACGGTGGGAGACCCATTACTTC. This translates into CASSLERWETHYF.

The chain joins TRBV5-1 to TRBJ1-1; weak D call: TRBD1 (6 bases). This CDR3 region has 14 residues. V lost 0 bases and J 8 bases, leaving 14 bases between the germline ends. CDR1 is SGHRS and CDR2 is YFSETQ in the germline V gene. The CDR3 region is CASSLVTGAKEAFF. CDR3 coding DNA: TGCGCCAGCAGCTTGGTTACGGGGGCAAAGGAAGCTTTCTTT.

The chain uses TRBV19 and TRBJ2-2, with 9 positions matching TRBD1. Germline trimming cut 6 bases from V and 7 bases from J; bases unmatched to any gene: 12. Germline V gives CDR1 LNHDA, CDR2 SQIVND (reference sequence). The CDR3 runs 16 residues. CDR3 region: CASRTTGTGKNGELFF. The CDR3 DNA follows: TGTGCCAGTAGGACAACCGGGACAGGGAAGAACGGGGAGCTGTTTTTT.

V usage is TRBV25-1 and J usage is TRBJ1-1; TRBD1 matches at 7 bases. The CDR3 consists of 18 residues. Trimming removed 5 bases from V and 1 base from J; junction bases left unmatched: 16. Germline V gives CDR1 MGHDK, CDR2 SYGVNS. The CDR3 is CASSQGEILFGPNTEAFF. The CDR3 region has the DNA TGTGCCAGCAGTCAGGGGGAGATCCTTTTTGGGCCGAACACTGAAGCTTTCTTT.